This entry lists 22 T cell receptor beta chains sequenced from one sample in a study of blood T cell repertoires in COVID-19. Assay used: immunoSEQ multiplex PCR; TCRdb lists only in-frame clones, some missing. There are more than 400,000 clones in the sample; about 85% occur only once, and about 0.75% lies in the top ten. The specimen was PBMCs or T cells enriched from blood (not recorded which). The receptors originated from a woman between 18 and 29 years old who had recovered from COVID-19.

The chain couples TRBV7-9 to TRBJ2-7; 8 positions agree with TRBD1. Per germline, CDR1 SEHNR and CDR2 FQNEAQ (reference sequence). This CDR3 spans 15 amino acids. The V gene end was trimmed by 3 bases and the J gene end by 2 bases; junction bases not matched to a gene: 6. This chain's CDR3 is CASSLAQGETYEQYF. CDR3 DNA: TGTGCCAGCAGCTTGGCACAGGGGGAAACCTACGAGCAGTACTTC.

The V call is TRBV4-1, the J call TRBJ2-7; TRBD2 matches at 8 bases. CDR1 and CDR2 (germline): MGHRA, YSYEKL. The CDR3 is 15 amino acids. The trim removed 5 bases at V and 3 bases at J, leaving 9 bases unmatched. CDR3 coding DNA: TGCGCCAGCAGCTTTGACGGGGGGGCCGGCTACGAGCAGTACTTC. It yields the protein CASSFDGGAGYEQYF.

The chain uses TRBV12-5 and TRBJ2-5, with D hard to call. Germline CDR1 LGHNT, CDR2 FRNRAP. V shed 5 bases and J shed 3 bases, with 10 bases lying between them. This CDR3 contains 13 residues. CDR3 residues: CASGPTSEETQYF. The CDR3 bases are TGTGCTAGTGGTCCCACCTCGGAAGAGACCCAGTACTTC.

The chain couples TRBV5-1 to TRBJ2-5, with 8 bases lining up with TRBD2. The CDR3 loop spans 16 amino acids. Trimming at V came to 0 bases and at J to 2 bases, leaving 6 bases not matched to a gene. Germline V lookup: CDR1 SGHRS, CDR2 YFSETQ. The CDR3 is CASSLVGGGTQETQYF. CDR3 nucleotides: TGCGCCAGCAGCTTGGTCGGGGGGGGCACTCAAGAGACCCAGTACTTC.

The chain joins TRBV6-1 to TRBJ1-5, with D possibly matching TRBD1 (6 bases). The germline CDR1 and CDR2 sequences are MNHNS and SASEGT. The CDR3 covers 16 residues. V lost 4 bases and J lost 0, with 13 bases in between. DNA of the CDR3: TGTGCCAGCAGTGCGGCGGGGGCCTATAGCAATCAGCCCCAGCATTTT. Protein product: CASSAAGAYSNQPQHF.

The chain links TRBV6-5 to TRBJ2-2; 7 bases map to TRBD1. The V gene's germline CDR1 is MNHEY and CDR2 SVGAGI. J gave up 3 bases and V 11 bases, and 12 bases lay outside the gene matches. The CDR3 spans 15 residues. The CDR3 DNA follows: TGTGCCTCCGGGACGGACAGGTGGGACACCGGGGAGCTGTTTTTT. Translating it yields CASGTDRWDTGELFF.

The rearrangement links TRBV5-6 to TRBJ1-1; D gene unclear. Trimming removed 4 bases at V and 5 bases at J, with 12 bases between. CDR1 and CDR2 from the germline V gene are SGHDT and YYEEEE. The CDR3 is 13 amino acids. The CDR3: CASSREGRTEAFF. CDR3 DNA: TGTGCCAGCAGCCGCGAAGGGAGGACTGAAGCTTTCTTT.

The chain carries TRBV28 and TRBJ1-1, with D possibly matching TRBD1 (5 bases). Germline-derived CDR1 and CDR2 are MDHEN and SYDVKM. Deletions cut 5 bases from V and 6 bases from J, with 13 bases between. The CDR3 runs to 13 residues. The CDR3 DNA is TGTGCCAGCAGTCTCCAGGGAGGGGCTGAAGCTTTCTTT. This codes for CASSLQGGAEAFF.

This chain joins TRBV30 and TRBJ1-2; no clear D gene. Germline V gene lookup returns CDR1 GTSNPN and CDR2 SVGIG (reference sequence). V shed 0 bases and J shed 4 bases, with 15 bases lying between them. The CDR3 spans 15 residues. The CDR3 sequence: CAWSVLGGLAYGYTF. The CDR3, as DNA: TGTGCCTGGAGTGTACTAGGCGGACTGGCCTATGGCTACACCTTC.

The chain links TRBV24-1 to TRBJ1-2; D unresolved. V was shortened by 4 bases and J by 1 base, with 12 bases between the two germline ends. Germline V gene data show CDR1 as KGHDR and CDR2 as SFDVKD. The CDR3 spans 15 residues. The DNA for the CDR3 is TGTGCCACCAGTGACGCATCGGGGTTTAACTATGGCTACACCTTC. This translates into CATSDASGFNYGYTF.

The rearrangement uses TRBV5-1 and TRBJ1-1; 8 nucleotides line up with TRBD1. The V and J ends lost 4 bases and 4 bases, in that order; junction bases with no gene match: 9. Germline loops: CDR1 SGHRS, CDR2 YFSETQ. The CDR3 has 15 residues. In DNA form, the CDR3 reads TGCGCCAGCAGCGTTCTTCAACAGGGGGGCACTGAAGCTTTCTTT. Its translation: CASSVLQQGGTEAFF.

The genes are TRBV5-6 and TRBJ2-7; 9 bases agree with TRBD1. This CDR3 is built from 14 residues. Germline V gives CDR1 SGHDT, CDR2 YYEEEE. V lost 4 bases to trimming and J lost 3 bases; unmatched junction nucleotides: 5. The CDR3 region has the DNA TGTGCCAGCAGCGAGGGACAGGGATACTACGAGCAGTACTTC. This codes for CASSEGQGYYEQYF.

This chain connects TRBV4-1 to TRBJ2-3, with 10 bases matching TRBD2. The CDR3 spans 17 residues. Trimming at V came to 0 bases and at J to 7 bases, leaving 10 bases not matched to a gene. CDR1 is MGHRA, CDR2 YSYEKL, per germline. CDR3 region: CASSQERGISGGNTQYF. In DNA, the CDR3 is TGCGCCAGCAGCCAAGAGAGGGGGATTAGCGGGGGGAATACGCAGTATTTT.

The chain links TRBV28 to TRBJ1-1; D remains unclear. Germline CDR1 reads MDHEN; CDR2 reads SYDVKM. The CDR3 is 12 amino acids. V lost 3 bases to trimming and J lost 8 bases, with 10 bases between them. CDR3 amino acids: CASSLPREEAFF. As DNA, the CDR3 is TGTGCCAGCAGTTTGCCTCGCGAAGAAGCTTTCTTT.

This clone was found a few times. The CDR3 DNA reads TGCGCCAGCAGCCTGGGGACAGAACTCTATGGCTACACCTTC. It translates to CASSLGTELYGYTF. This chain connects TRBV5-1 to TRBJ1-2; TRBD1 matches at 7 bases. Germline trimming cut 4 bases from V and 4 bases from J; bases unmatched to any gene: 7. This CDR3 is built from 14 residues. The V gene's germline CDR1 is SGHRS and CDR2 YFSETQ.

This rearrangement joins TRBV11-2 to TRBJ2-3, with D perhaps TRBD2 (7 bases). Germline V gives CDR1 SGHAT, CDR2 FQNNGV. The CDR3 has 16 amino acids. V was clipped by 5 bases and J by 7 bases, with 22 bases between them. In DNA, the CDR3 is TGTGCCAGCAGCGACATTAGGGGGGGGATCGGATATACGCAGTATTTT. Translation gives CASSDIRGGIGYTQYF.

This clone was seen a handful of times. The rearrangement links TRBV30 to TRBJ1-2; D is unclear. From germline, CDR1 is GTSNPN and CDR2 SVGIG (reference sequence). CDR3 length: 13 amino acids. The V gene lost 5 bases and the J gene lost 0 bases, with 10 bases spanning the gap. The CDR3 DNA reads as TGTGCCTGGGAGACAACCACTAACTATGGCTACACCTTC. Translating gives CAWETTTNYGYTF.

The chain uses TRBV7-9 and TRBJ1-4, with a possible D match to TRBD1 (6 bases). CDR3 length: 14 residues. The V and J ends lost 5 bases and 4 bases respectively, with 11 bases between them. Looked up from germline, CDR1 is SEHNR and CDR2 is FQNEAQ (reference sequence). CDR3 residues: CASSPDSFNEKLFF. CDR3 nucleotide sequence: TGTGCCAGCAGCCCGGACAGCTTTAATGAAAAACTGTTTTTT.

J is TRBJ1-2 and V is TRBV19; the D gene is possibly TRBD1 (6 bases). This CDR3 is 13 amino acids long. From germline, CDR1 is LNHDA and CDR2 SQIVND (reference sequence). The ends were cut back, 10 bases at V and 4 bases at J, with 16 bases in the middle. CDR3 in DNA: TGTGCCACCTTGTCGACAGGACTCTATGGCTACACCTTC. This encodes CATLSTGLYGYTF.

The chain carries TRBV5-1 and TRBJ2-7, with 10 nucleotides matching TRBD2. Trimming took 1 base from V and 6 from J; bases not matched to a gene: 7. Germline loops: CDR1 SGHRS, CDR2 YFSETQ. The CDR3 length is 15 residues. CDR3 in amino acids: CASSLSLAGELEQYF. Here the CDR3 DNA reads TGCGCCAGCAGCTTGTCCCTAGCGGGGGAGCTCGAGCAGTACTTC.

This chain links TRBV9 with TRBJ1-2; 8 bases line up with TRBD1. The germline V gene encodes CDR1 SGDLS and CDR2 YYNGEE. This CDR3 spans 14 amino acids. The ends lost 6 bases at V and 7 bases at J; junction bases unmatched: 11. The CDR3 here is CASTRTGSGGGYTF. CDR3 DNA sequence: TGTGCCAGCACCCGGACAGGGAGTGGGGGTGGCTACACCTTC.

The CDR3 DNA reads as TGTGCCAGCAATCGAAGGGAGGAGTATGGCTACACCTTC. This gives the protein CASNRREEYGYTF. The chain is built from TRBV2 and TRBJ1-2; D uncertain. In germline, CDR1 is SNHLY, CDR2 FYNNEI. The CDR3 is 13 residues long. V shed 7 bases and J shed 5 bases, with 14 bases lying between them.